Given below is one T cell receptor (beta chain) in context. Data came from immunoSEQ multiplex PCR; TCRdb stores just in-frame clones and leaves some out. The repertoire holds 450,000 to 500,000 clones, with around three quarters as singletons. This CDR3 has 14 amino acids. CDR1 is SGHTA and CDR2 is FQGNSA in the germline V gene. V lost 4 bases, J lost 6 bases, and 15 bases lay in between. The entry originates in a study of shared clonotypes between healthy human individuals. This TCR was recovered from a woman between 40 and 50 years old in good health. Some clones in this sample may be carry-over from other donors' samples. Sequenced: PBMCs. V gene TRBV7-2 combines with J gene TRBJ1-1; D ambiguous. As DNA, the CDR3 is TGTGCCAGCAGCTCTAGCCCCCGGTTTGCTGAAGCTTTCTTT. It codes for CASSSSPRFAEAFF. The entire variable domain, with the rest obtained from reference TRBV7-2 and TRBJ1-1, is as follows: GAGVSQSPSNKVTEKGKDVELRCDPISGHTALYWYRQSLGQGLEFLIYFQGNSAPDKSGLPSDRFSAERTGGSVSTLTIQRTQQEDSAVYLCASSSSPRFAEAFFGQGTRLTVV.